A selection of T cell receptor beta chains follows, all from one sample in a study of T cells in Graves' hyperthyroidism and ophthalmopathy. TCRdb reprocessed the multiplex PCR reads via MiXCR and lists one record per CDR3 protein. The table includes about 410,000 distinct CDR3 sequences, roughly 15% detected once. Sequences were obtained from blood. The source of these receptors is a man aged 18 to 29 with Graves' ophthalmopathy. CDR3s include the opening cysteine and the closing phenylalanine or tryptophan. The order of the fields is D gene, clone size, J gene, V gene, CDR3 DNA, CDR3 protein. A D gene is named only where the DNA matches it firmly. Rows may omit the clone size; those that give it use once, few, many or a size class.

NA	NA	TRBJ2-1	TRBV10-1	TGCGCCAGCAGTGACGGGGGGCTCAACTACAATGAGCAGTTCTTC	CASSDGGLNYNEQFF
NA	many	TRBJ2-7	TRBV6-2/TRBV6-3	TGTGCCAGCAGCCTCTACGGCTACGAGCAGTACTTC	CASSLYGYEQYF
NA	many	TRBJ2-7	TRBV3-1	TGTGCCAGCAGCCCCCGGACGGGCAATCCCTCCTACGAGCAGTACTTC	CASSPRTGNPSYEQYF
NA	many	TRBJ1-1	TRBV7-9	TGTGCCAGCGTACGACTGGACACTGAAGCTTTCTTT	CASVRLDTEAFF
TRBD2	many	TRBJ2-7	TRBV18	TGTGCCAGCTCACCCACCGGGACTAGTAACGAGCAGTACTTC	CASSPTGTSNEQYF
TRBD1	many	TRBJ1-1	TRBV6-1	TGTGCCAGCAAATTACAGGGGGCTCTTACTGAAGCTTTCTTT	CASKLQGALTEAFF
TRBD2	NA	TRBJ2-3	TRBV12-3/TRBV12-4	TGTGCCAGCAGTGTGGGAACTAGCGGGGTGTCACTTACAGATACGCAGTATTTT	CASSVGTSGVSLTDTQYF
NA	many	TRBJ2-3	TRBV7-2	TGTGCCAGCAGCTTCCAGGGGTACGGCACAGATACGCAGTATTTT	CASSFQGYGTDTQYF
NA	many	TRBJ1-2	TRBV15	TGTGCCACCAGCAGGAGGACAGCCCACTATGGCTACACCTTC	CATSRRTAHYGYTF
NA	many	TRBJ2-1	TRBV2	TGTGCCAGCATTCCGAGCGGAGACTTCTCCTACAATGAGCAGTTCTTC	CASIPSGDFSYNEQFF
TRBD1	once	TRBJ2-5	TRBV2	TGTGCCAGCAGCGCCGACAGGGGGCGAGAGACCCAAGAGACCCAGTACTTC	CASSADRGRETQETQYF
NA	NA	TRBJ2-5	TRBV19	TGTGCCAGTAGTCCATGGACAGCTCAAGAGACCCAGTACTTC	CASSPWTAQETQYF
TRBD1	few	TRBJ1-2	TRBV3-1	TGTGCCAGCAGCCATTCCGGGACAGGGTTGAAAGGCTACACCTTC	CASSHSGTGLKGYTF
TRBD2	NA	TRBJ2-2	TRBV20-1	TGCAGTGCGAGAGTTAGCGGGACTTACACCGGGGAGCTGTTTTTT	CSARVSGTYTGELFF
TRBD2	NA	TRBJ2-1	TRBV4-1	TGCGCCAGCAGCAATTCCCTAGCGGAGCCAGGGAATGAGCAGTTCTTC	CASSNSLAEPGNEQFF
NA	many	TRBJ2-6	TRBV2	TGTGCCAGCAAGGCGAATCCCGGGGCCAACGTCCTGACTTTC	CASKANPGANVLTF
NA	few	TRBJ2-2	TRBV20-1	TGCAGTGCTAGAGATCGGCCTAGTAGAGGCGGGGAGCTGTTTTTT	CSARDRPSRGGELFF
NA	many	TRBJ2-3	TRBV18	TGTGCCAGCTCACCACCTAGTCTCGGTACGCAGTATTTT	CASSPPSLGTQYF
NA	few	TRBJ1-6	TRBV6-4	TGTGCCAGCAGTGGGGGGACGGGGCCAGCGACCCTCCACTTT	CASSGGTGPATLHF
TRBD2	many	TRBJ2-7	TRBV7-2	TGTGCCAGCAGCTTAGGCCTAGCGGGGGGGCCCTACGAGCAGTACTTC	CASSLGLAGGPYEQYF
NA	many	TRBJ2-1	TRBV5-1	TGCGCCAGCAGCTCGGCTAGGGGTCCTTACAATGAGCAGTTCTTC	CASSSARGPYNEQFF
TRBD2	NA	TRBJ2-7	TRBV3-1	TGTGCCAGCACACCCCGGACTAGCGGGGTTTTCTACGAGCAGTACTTC	CASTPRTSGVFYEQYF
NA	NA	TRBJ1-3	TRBV19	TGTGCCAGTAGTATAGTTTGGGACACTGGAAACACCATATATTTT	CASSIVWDTGNTIYF
NA	many	TRBJ2-1	TRBV7-3	TGTGCCAGCAGCCAACTAGGACAGTCGAGCTCCTACAATGAGCAGTTCTTC	CASSQLGQSSSYNEQFF
NA	few	TRBJ1-6	TRBV7-9	TGTGCCAGCAGCTTAGCGGGACTTAATTCACCCCTCCACTTT	CASSLAGLNSPLHF
TRBD1	few	TRBJ1-1	TRBV19	TGTGCCAGTAGTATAGGACAGGGGGTCATGAACACTGAAGCTTTCTTT	CASSIGQGVMNTEAFF
NA	many	TRBJ2-3	TRBV6-1	TGTGCCAGCAGTGACGGGCCCTTCCCTAGCACAGATACGCAGTATTTT	CASSDGPFPSTDTQYF
NA	few	TRBJ1-2	TRBV3-1	TGTGCCAGCAGCCTCTTCGGGGGCTGGTTCAATGGCTACACCTTC	CASSLFGGWFNGYTF
NA	many	TRBJ2-1	TRBV18	TGTGCCAATTCCGAGGGCCAGCCACACGATGAGCAGTTCTTC	CANSEGQPHDEQFF
TRBD2	many	TRBJ2-1	TRBV7-6	TGTGCCAGCAGCTTAGTCGTAGCGGGGAGCTCCTACAATGAGCAGTTCTTC	CASSLVVAGSSYNEQFF
TRBD2	many	TRBJ2-7	TRBV7-9	TGTGCCAGCAGCCCCGGGACTAGCGGGAGGGCCCACGAGCAGTACTTC	CASSPGTSGRAHEQYF
NA	many	TRBJ2-3	TRBV7-8	TGTGCCAGCAGTCCAAATCGTGGGGGGGCCGGGATCCTCGATCCAGATACGCAGTATTTT	CASSPNRGGAGILDPDTQYF
TRBD1	NA	TRBJ2-1	TRBV12-3/TRBV12-4	TGTGCCAGCAGTCGGACCACACTGGACAGGGGTGGGTTCTTC	CASSRTTLDRGGFF
NA	many	TRBJ2-1	TRBV29-1	TGCAGCGTTGGTCCAAAGATTTCCTACAATGAGCAGTTCTTC	CSVGPKISYNEQFF
NA	few	TRBJ2-1	TRBV18	TGTGCCAGCTCACCAAGAGAACTAGGTCCCACCTACAATGAGCAGTTCTTC	CASSPRELGPTYNEQFF
NA	once	TRBJ1-1	TRBV7-9	TGTGCCAGCAGCTTAGGCGTAACTTTCGGGACAGCTTTCTTT	CASSLGVTFGTAFF
NA	many	TRBJ1-1	TRBV5-6	TGTGCCAGCAGCTTCAGCTCGGGGGAAGCTTTCTTT	CASSFSSGEAFF
TRBD2	NA	TRBJ2-3	TRBV6-2/TRBV6-3	TGTGCCAGCAGTGCACAACTAGCGGGGGGCACAGATACGCAGTATTTT	CASSAQLAGGTDTQYF
NA	once	TRBJ1-4	TRBV25-1	TGTGCCAGCAGTGAAGGGTCTAATGAAAAACTGTTTTTT	CASSEGSNEKLFF
NA	many	TRBJ2-7	TRBV28	TGTGCCAGCAGTTTAAGGATTTTATCCGAGCAGTACTTC	CASSLRILSEQYF
TRBD1	many	TRBJ2-7	TRBV9	TGTGCCAGCAGCGTAGCGGACAGGGCTACCCACGAGCAGTACTTC	CASSVADRATHEQYF
NA	NA	TRBJ2-7	TRBV5-1	TGCGCCAGCAGCTTCGGGAGTGGATCTTCCGAGCAGTACTTC	CASSFGSGSSEQYF